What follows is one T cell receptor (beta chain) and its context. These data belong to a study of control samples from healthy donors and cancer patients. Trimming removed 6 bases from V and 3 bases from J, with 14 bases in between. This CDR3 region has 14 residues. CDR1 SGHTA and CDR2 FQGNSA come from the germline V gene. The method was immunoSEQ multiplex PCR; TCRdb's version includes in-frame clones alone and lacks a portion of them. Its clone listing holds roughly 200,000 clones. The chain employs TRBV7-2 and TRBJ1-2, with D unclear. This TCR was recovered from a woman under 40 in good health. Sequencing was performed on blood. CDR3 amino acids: CASSLYQAYYGYTF. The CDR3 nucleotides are TGTGCCAGCAGTCTGTATCAGGCTTACTATGGCTACACCTTC. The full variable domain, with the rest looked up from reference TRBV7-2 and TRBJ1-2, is GAGVSQSPSNKVTEKGKDVELRCDPISGHTALYWYRQSLGQGLEFLIYFQGNSAPDKSGLPSDRFSAERTGGSVSTLTIQRTQQEDSAVYLCASSLYQAYYGYTFGSGTRLTVV.